One TCR beta chain is described in this entry. It lacks a known antigen. The record has no base qualities; no much larger clone is one base away. This record comes from a study of immune evolution from preneoplasia to lung adenocarcinoma (dated by TCRdb to about 2021). Broadly, across the study: No AAH lesions showed HLA loss of heterozygosity, compared with 5.5% to 8% of AIS, roughly 15% of MIA and approximately 30% of ADC lesions. The study profiled immune contexture across lung adenocarcinoma precursors and invasive adenocarcinoma using immune gene expression, TCR sequencing and multiplex immunofluorescence. Resected precursor lesions (AAH, AIS, MIA) and invasive adenocarcinomas were each compared against paired morphologically normal lung tissue. The sample size depended on which specimens were available, not on a prior power calculation. Whole exome sequencing and methylation data from the same cohort of nodules were integrated with the immune data. The overall cohort comprised 40 to 55 patients with pulmonary nodules who underwent surgical resection. TCR sequencing data were obtained from 51 patients. According to the study, around 99 samples were used for TCR sequencing. POLYSOLVER was used to infer Class I HLA alleles from exome data, and LOHHLA was used to detect allele-specific HLA loss. Overall study results and their limits: Normal lung showed the highest clonality, whereas later-stage lesions appeared to have higher T cell density and diversity but lower clonality. The findings rested on association rather than direct causation, and larger cohorts with long-term follow-up and longitudinal biopsies were considered necessary. All patients were from Japan and China, so applicability to Western populations was uncertain. T cell clonality was highest in KRAS-mutant nodules compared with EGFR-mutant or double wild-type lesions. Normal lung had the highest top T cell clone frequencies, and these frequencies appeared to fall progressively from AAH through AIS, MIA and invasive adenocarcinoma.

The immunoSEQ hsTCRbeta Kit was used to sequence TCR beta CDR3 regions from DNA. From the authors' description of their analysis: TCR sequencing data were analysed with the ImmunoSEQ Analyzer. T cell clonality was defined as 1 minus Pielou's evenness computed on productive rearrangements. T cell diversity was measured with the inverse Simpson index on productive templates. T cell density was expressed as TCR beta template counts normalized to usable DNA, with usable DNA estimated by amplifying and sequencing housekeeping genes. Two-sided Kruskal-Wallis tests were used to compare TCR metrics between histologic stages. Drawn from immuneACCESS, this table holds only the in-frame rearrangements with V and J called that TCRdb kept. Clones are partly lost; checked studies trace under half to an unresolved V gene and leave the rest unexplained. The V and J calls and the clone size are those of that table, but D and trimming were determined from the DNA. The sample includes tens of thousands of clones, with about three quarters observed a single time. The ten largest account for 5% to 7% of the sample.

V gives up 6 bases and J gives up 8 bases, and the segment between their germline ends measures 16 bases. The CDR3 measures 13 amino acids from cysteine to phenylalanine. Only the CDR3 portion is preserved as DNA: 39 bases, with reading frame beginning at the first base. Sequences MDHEN (CDR1) and SYDVKM (CDR2) are obtained from the germline V gene. Resection was performed on patients in Japan or China between the mid-2010s and the late 2010s. Two lung cancer pathologists independently reviewed H&E slides to confirm the histologic diagnosis of every case. Macro-dissection after pathologic assessment enriched premalignant or tumor cells for nucleic acid extraction. FFPE tissue was used for DNA isolation with the AllPrep DNA/RNA FFPE Kit.

The specimen sequenced was FFPE invasive lung adenocarcinoma tissue. The label giving this sample's cell subset or site can be read as: frankly invasive lung adenocarcinoma (ADC). The receptor's source is a person between 55 and 69 years old with invasive lung adenocarcinoma. Some clones in this sample may be carry-over from other donors' samples. The rearrangement combines TRBV28 with TRBJ1-2; the D gene is perhaps TRBD1, on 6 matching bases. The CDR3 sequence is CASRPGGLGGYTF. The nucleotide sequence is given as TGTGCCAGCAGGCCCGGGGGGCTTGGAGGCTACACCTTC.